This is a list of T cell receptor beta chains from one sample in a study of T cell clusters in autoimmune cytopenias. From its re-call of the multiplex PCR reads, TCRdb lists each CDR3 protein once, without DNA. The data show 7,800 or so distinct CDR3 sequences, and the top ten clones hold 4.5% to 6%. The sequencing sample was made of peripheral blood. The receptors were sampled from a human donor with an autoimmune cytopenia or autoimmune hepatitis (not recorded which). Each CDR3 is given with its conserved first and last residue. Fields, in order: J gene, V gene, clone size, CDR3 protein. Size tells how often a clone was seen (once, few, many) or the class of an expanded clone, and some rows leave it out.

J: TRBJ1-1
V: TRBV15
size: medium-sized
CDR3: CATSGYTEAFF

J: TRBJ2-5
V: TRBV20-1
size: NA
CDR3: CSATGATETQYF

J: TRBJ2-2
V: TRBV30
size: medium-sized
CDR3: CAWILRNAGELFF

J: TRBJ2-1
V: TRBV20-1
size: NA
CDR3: CSARDSGLAGGQGPYNEQFF

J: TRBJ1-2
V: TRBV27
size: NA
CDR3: CASSPIQGAHYGYTF

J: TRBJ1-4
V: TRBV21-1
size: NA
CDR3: CASSKALFDRGYFEKLFF

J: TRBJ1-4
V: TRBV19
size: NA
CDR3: CASSVDAGVLEKLFF

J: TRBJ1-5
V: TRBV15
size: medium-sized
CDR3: CATSRDKGSNQPQHF

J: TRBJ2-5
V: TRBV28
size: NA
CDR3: CASTGDRQYQETQYF

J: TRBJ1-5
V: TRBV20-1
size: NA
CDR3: CSAAPLSHSNQPQHF

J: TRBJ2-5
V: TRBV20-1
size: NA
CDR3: CSASPGLATEETQYF

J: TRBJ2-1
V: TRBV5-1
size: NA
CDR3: CASSLAGVEFNEQFF

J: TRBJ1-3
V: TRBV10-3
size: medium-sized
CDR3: CAIGQGLTVSGNTIYF

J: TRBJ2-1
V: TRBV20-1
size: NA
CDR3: CSARDRDGWGISYNEQFF

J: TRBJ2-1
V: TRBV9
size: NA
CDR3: CASSSSKVSGHEQFF

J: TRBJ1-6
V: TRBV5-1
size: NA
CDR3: CASSLASGTGYSPLHF

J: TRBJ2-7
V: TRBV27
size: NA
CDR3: CASSFLHHEQFF

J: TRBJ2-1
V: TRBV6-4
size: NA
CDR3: CASKAEDNEQFF

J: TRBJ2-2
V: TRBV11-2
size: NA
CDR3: CASSSIRGNTGELFF

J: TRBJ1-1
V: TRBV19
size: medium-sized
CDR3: CASSMFDRGLMNTEAFF

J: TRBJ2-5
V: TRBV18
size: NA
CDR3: CASSPPLAENVQETQYF

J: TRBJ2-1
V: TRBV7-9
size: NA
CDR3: CASSLVGDRSFF

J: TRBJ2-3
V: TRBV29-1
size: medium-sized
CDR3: CSVEEPDYSTDTQYF

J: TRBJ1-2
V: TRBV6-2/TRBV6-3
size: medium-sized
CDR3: CASRHEQGVYGYTF